The clone carrying this TCR beta chain was counted once. These data belong to a study of blood T cell repertoires in COVID-19. Study-wide background: Specimens from acute and convalescent COVID-19 originated in the United States, Italy and Spain.

Libraries were prepared by immunoSEQ multiplex PCR; TCRdb keeps only in-frame clonotypes and omits some of them. The data show about 270,000 clones, more than 90% seen once. Deletions cut 3 bases from V and 0 bases from J, with 4 bases between. In germline, CDR1 is KGHSH, CDR2 LQKENI. The CDR3 has 13 residues. This clonotype was obtained from a person under 35 with COVID-19, enrolled during active disease. The source material was peripheral blood. This chain uses TRBV18 with TRBJ2-3; no clear D gene. The CDR3 reads CASSPPSTDTQYF. In nucleotides, the CDR3 is TGTGCCAGCTCACCCCCAAGCACAGATACGCAGTATTTT.